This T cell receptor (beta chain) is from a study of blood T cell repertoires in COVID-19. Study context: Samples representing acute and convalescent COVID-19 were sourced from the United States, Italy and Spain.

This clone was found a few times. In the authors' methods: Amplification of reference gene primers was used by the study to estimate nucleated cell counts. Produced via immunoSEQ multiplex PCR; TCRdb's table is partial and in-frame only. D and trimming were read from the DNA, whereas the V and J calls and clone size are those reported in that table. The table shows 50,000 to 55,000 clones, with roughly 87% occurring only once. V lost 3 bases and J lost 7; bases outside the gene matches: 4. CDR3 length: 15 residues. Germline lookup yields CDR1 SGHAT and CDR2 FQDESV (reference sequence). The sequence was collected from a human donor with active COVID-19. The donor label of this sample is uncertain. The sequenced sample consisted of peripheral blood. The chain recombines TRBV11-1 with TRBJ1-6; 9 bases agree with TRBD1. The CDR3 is CASSFGQGRNSPLHF. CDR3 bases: TGTGCCAGCAGCTTTGGACAGGGGAGGAATTCACCCCTCCACTTT.